This entry is about one TCR beta chain. This entry is derived from a study of blood T cells in healthy people across ages. This CDR3 contains 16 residues. V was clipped by 6 bases and J by 3 bases; unmatched bases: 10. A second PCR, run for about 6 to 12 cycles, used a sample-barcoded 5' primer plus a J-beta primer mix. TCRdb ran MiXCR on the 5' RACE reads and lists one entry per CDR3 protein. The table records some 900,000 distinct CDR3 sequences, roughly 50% of them present only once. The sample consisted of blood. This sequence originates from a man aged 25-40 years in good health. The chain couples TRBV12-3 or TRBV12-4 to TRBJ2-1; TRBD2 matches at 8 bases. The CDR3 DNA reads TGTGCCAGCAGCCGGAGACTAGCGAGGCGCTACAATGAGCAGTTCTTC. Protein sequence: CASSRRLARRYNEQFF.